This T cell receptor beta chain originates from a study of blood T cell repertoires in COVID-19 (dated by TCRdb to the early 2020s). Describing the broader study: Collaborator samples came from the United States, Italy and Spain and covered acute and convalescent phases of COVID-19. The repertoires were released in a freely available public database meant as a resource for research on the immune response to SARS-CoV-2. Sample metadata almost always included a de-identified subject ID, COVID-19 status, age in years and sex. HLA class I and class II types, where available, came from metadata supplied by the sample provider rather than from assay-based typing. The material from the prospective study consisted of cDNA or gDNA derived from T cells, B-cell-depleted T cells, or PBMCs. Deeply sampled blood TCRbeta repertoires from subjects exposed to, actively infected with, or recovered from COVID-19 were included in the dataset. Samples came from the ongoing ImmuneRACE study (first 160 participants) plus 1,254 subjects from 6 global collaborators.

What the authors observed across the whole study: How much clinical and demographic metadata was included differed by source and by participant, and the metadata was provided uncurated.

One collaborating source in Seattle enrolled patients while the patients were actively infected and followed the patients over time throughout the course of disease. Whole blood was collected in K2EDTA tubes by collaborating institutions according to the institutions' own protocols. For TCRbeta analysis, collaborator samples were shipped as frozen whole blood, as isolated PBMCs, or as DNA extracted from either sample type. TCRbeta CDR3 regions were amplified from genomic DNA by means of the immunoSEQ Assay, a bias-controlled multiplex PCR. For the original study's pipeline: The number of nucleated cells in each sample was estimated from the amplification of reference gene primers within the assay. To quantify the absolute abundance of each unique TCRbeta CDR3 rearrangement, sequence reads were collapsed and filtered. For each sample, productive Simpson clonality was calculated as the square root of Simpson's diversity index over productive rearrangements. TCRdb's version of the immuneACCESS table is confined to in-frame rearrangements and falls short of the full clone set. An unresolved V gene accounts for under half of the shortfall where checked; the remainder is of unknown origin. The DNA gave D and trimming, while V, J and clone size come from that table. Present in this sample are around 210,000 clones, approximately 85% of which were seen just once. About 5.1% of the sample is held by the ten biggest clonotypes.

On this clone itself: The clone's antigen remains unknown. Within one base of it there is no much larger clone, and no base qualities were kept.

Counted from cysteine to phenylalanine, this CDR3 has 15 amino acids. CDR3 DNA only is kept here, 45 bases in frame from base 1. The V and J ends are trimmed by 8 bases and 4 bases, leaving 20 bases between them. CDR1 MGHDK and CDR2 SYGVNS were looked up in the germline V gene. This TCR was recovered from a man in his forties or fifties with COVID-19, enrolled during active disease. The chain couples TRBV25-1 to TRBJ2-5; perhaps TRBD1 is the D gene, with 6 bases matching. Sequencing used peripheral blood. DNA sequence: TGTGCCAGCGCCTCATGGAAAGGGGGTACAGAGACCCAGTACTTC. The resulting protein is CASASWKGGTETQYF. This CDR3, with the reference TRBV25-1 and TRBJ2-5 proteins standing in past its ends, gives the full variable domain EADIYQTPRYLVIGTGKKITLECSQTMGHDKMYWYQQDPGMELHLIHYSYGVNSTEKGDLSSESTVSRIRTEHFPLTLESARPSHTSQYLCASASWKGGTETQYFGPGTRLLVL.